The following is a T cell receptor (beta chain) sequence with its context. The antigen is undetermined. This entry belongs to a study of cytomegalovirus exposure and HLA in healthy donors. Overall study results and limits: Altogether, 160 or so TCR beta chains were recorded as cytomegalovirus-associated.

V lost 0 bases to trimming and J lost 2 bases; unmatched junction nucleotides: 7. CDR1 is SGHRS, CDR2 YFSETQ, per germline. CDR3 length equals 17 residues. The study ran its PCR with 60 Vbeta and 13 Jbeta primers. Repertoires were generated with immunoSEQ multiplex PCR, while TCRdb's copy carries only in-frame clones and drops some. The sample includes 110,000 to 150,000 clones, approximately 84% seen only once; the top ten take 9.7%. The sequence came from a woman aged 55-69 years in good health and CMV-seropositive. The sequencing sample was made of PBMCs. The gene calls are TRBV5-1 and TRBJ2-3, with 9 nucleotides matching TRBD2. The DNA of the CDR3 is TGCGCCAGCAGCTTGGAGGTCCTAGCGGGGCACACAGATACGCAGTATTTT. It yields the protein CASSLEVLAGHTDTQYF.